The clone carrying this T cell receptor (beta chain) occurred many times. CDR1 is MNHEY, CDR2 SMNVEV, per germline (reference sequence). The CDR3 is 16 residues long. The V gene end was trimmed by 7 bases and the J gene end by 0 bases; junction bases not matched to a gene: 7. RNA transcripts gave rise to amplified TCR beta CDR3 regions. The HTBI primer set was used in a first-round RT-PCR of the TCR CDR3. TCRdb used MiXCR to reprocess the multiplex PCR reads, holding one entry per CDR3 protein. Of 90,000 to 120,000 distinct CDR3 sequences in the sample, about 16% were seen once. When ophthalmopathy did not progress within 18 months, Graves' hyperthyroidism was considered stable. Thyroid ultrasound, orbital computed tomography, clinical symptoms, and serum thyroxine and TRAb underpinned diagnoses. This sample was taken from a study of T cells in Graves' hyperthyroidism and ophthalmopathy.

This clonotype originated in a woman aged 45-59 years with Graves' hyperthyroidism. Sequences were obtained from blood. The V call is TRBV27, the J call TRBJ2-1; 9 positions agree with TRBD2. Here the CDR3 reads CASKRLAGSSYNEQFF. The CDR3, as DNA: TGTGCCAGCAAGAGGCTAGCGGGGAGCTCCTACAATGAGCAGTTCTTC.